Below are 14 T cell receptor beta chains sequenced from a single sample in a study of regulatory dendritic cells for organ transplantation. Profiling relied on immunoSEQ multiplex PCR, and the TCRdb table lists in-frame clones only, not all of them. The table includes 30,000 to 40,000 clones, approximately 88% detected once. Sequencing input: naive CD4+ T cells from blood. Subset meaning: CD45RA+ naive T cells. The receptors derive from a human donor in good health.

This clone is a singleton in its sample. J is TRBJ1-1 and V is TRBV11-3; possible D gene TRBD1, 5 bases. Germline loops: CDR1 SGHNT, CDR2 YENEEA. The CDR3 has 13 residues. The V end lost 3 bases, the J end lost 1 base, and 6 bases lay between the germline ends. CDR3 sequence: CASSLTANTEAFF. CDR3 nucleotides: TGTGCCAGCAGCTTGACAGCGAACACTGAAGCTTTCTTT.

The rearrangement links TRBV19 to TRBJ2-5; D ambiguous. Germline V gene lookup returns CDR1 LNHDA and CDR2 SQIVND (reference sequence). Trimming stripped 0 bases from V and 2 bases from J, with 4 bases between. The CDR3 has 13 residues. This CDR3 reads CASSIEGQETQYF. The CDR3 DNA reads as TGTGCCAGTAGTATAGAGGGGCAAGAGACCCAGTACTTC.

CDR3 nucleotides: TGCGCCAGCAGCTTACTAGCGGGAGAGAGCCCCACCGGGGAGCTGTTTTTT. This gives the protein CASSLLAGESPTGELFF. This chain links TRBV5-1 with TRBJ2-2; TRBD2 matches at 11 bases. V lost 2 bases, J lost 4 bases, and 7 bases stayed unmatched. Germline CDR1 is SGHRS and CDR2 is YFSETQ. The CDR3 spans 17 residues.

The gene calls are TRBV7-2 and TRBJ2-2; TRBD2 agrees at 11 bases. This CDR3 is built from 16 residues. Trimming removed 8 bases from V and 7 bases from J; junction bases left unmatched: 12. The germline CDR1 and CDR2 sequences are SGHTA and FQGNSA. The chain's CDR3 is CASPKPGLAGGGELFF. The CDR3, as DNA: TGTGCCAGCCCTAAACCAGGACTAGCGGGCGGCGGGGAGCTGTTTTTT.

J is TRBJ1-2 and V is TRBV25-1; 9 positions match TRBD1. The germline CDR1 and CDR2 sequences are MGHDK and SYGVNS. The CDR3 is 16 amino acids. V dropped 2 bases and J dropped 5; count of bases not matched to a gene: 9. The CDR3 DNA sequence: TGTGCCAGCAGTGAAGGACAGGGGTTGAATTTATATGGCTACACCTTC. Translating gives CASSEGQGLNLYGYTF.

This chain connects TRBV7-2 to TRBJ2-2, with D unclear. Per the germline V gene, CDR1 is SGHTA and CDR2 is FQGNSA. Trimming removed 3 bases at V and 9 bases at J, with 11 bases between. This CDR3 is 13 amino acids long. The CDR3 DNA follows: TGTGCCAGCAGCTTCCGTGGTCCTTGGGAGCTGTTTTTT. Translation: CASSFRGPWELFF.

V usage is TRBV6-6 and J usage is TRBJ2-7, with a possible D match to TRBD2 (6 bases). Trimming shortened V by 2 bases and J by 0 bases, and 11 bases separated the two germline ends. CDR3 length: 15 residues. CDR1 and CDR2 from the germline V gene are MNHNY and SVGAGI (reference sequence). In DNA, the CDR3 is TGTGCCAGCAGTTACAGGGAGGCCAGCTCCTACGAGCAGTACTTC. This gives the protein CASSYREASSYEQYF.

J is TRBJ2-3 and V is TRBV2, with 11 bases fitting TRBD2. Looked up from germline, CDR1 is SNHLY and CDR2 is FYNNEI. The CDR3 extends over 15 amino acids. V dropped 4 bases and J dropped 2; count of bases not matched to a gene: 2. CDR3 sequence reads: CASSGLAGNTDTQYF. CDR3 DNA sequence: TGTGCCAGCAGTGGACTAGCGGGGAACACAGATACGCAGTATTTT.

The chain uses TRBV9 and TRBJ1-3; D is uncertain. The germline V gene encodes CDR1 SGDLS and CDR2 YYNGEE. Trimming pared 4 bases from V and 2 bases from J, leaving 7 bases between. This CDR3 region has 13 residues. CDR3 nucleotides: TGTGCCAGCAGCCCCTCCCCTGGAAACACCATATATTTT. Protein sequence: CASSPSPGNTIYF.

This clone has just a few counts. The chain links TRBV7-9 to TRBJ1-4; no clear D gene. Trimming pared 8 bases from V and 8 bases from J, leaving 12 bases between. The CDR3 extends over 12 amino acids. The germline gives CDR1 SEHNR, CDR2 FQNEAQ (reference sequence). The CDR3 nucleotides read TGTGCCAGCGGGAGGTTTGGAGAAAAACTGTTTTTT. As protein: CASGRFGEKLFF. Together with reference TRBV7-9 and TRBJ1-4, the CDR3 gives the full variable domain: DTGVSQNPRHKITKRGQNVTFRCDPISEHNRLYWYRQTLGQGPEFLTYFQNEAQLEKSRLLSDRFSAERPKGSFSTLEIQRTEQGDSAMYLCASGRFGEKLFFGSGTQLSVL.

The chain recombines TRBV10-3 with TRBJ1-2; TRBD1 aligns across 11 bases. CDR1 ENHRY and CDR2 SYGVKD come from the germline V gene. The ends lost 11 bases at V and 3 bases at J; junction bases unmatched: 5. This CDR3 spans 13 amino acids. DNA for the CDR3: TGTGCCTCCGGGACAGGGGGAGACTATGGCTACACCTTC. It translates to CASGTGGDYGYTF.

V and J are TRBV9 and TRBJ2-3; 14 bases are shared with TRBD2. Losses at the gene ends were 4 bases for V and 5 bases for J; bases not matched to a gene: 3. CDR3 size: 15 residues. CDR1 is SGDLS and CDR2 is YYNGEE in the germline V gene. CDR3 in DNA: TGTGCCAGCAGCTCCGGGACTAGCGGGAGAGATACGCAGTATTTT. Its translation: CASSSGTSGRDTQYF.

The V and J genes are TRBV27 and TRBJ2-6; D perhaps matches TRBD2 (6 bases). V was clipped by 8 bases and J by 0 bases, with 8 bases between them. Per the germline V gene, CDR1 is MNHEY and CDR2 is SMNVEV (reference sequence). The CDR3 consists of 14 residues. The CDR3 bases are TGTGCCAGCTGGGGGGTCTCTGGGGCCAACGTCCTGACTTTC. Its translation: CASWGVSGANVLTF.

V usage is TRBV18 and J usage is TRBJ1-3; 7 bases agree with TRBD1. The germline gives CDR1 KGHSH, CDR2 LQKENI. V trimming: 8 bases; J trimming: 3 bases; junction bases outside the gene matches: 13. CDR3 length: 16 residues. The CDR3 loop is CASNTRQGWFGNTIYF. CDR3 nucleotide sequence: TGTGCCAGCAATACCCGACAGGGATGGTTTGGAAACACCATATATTTT.